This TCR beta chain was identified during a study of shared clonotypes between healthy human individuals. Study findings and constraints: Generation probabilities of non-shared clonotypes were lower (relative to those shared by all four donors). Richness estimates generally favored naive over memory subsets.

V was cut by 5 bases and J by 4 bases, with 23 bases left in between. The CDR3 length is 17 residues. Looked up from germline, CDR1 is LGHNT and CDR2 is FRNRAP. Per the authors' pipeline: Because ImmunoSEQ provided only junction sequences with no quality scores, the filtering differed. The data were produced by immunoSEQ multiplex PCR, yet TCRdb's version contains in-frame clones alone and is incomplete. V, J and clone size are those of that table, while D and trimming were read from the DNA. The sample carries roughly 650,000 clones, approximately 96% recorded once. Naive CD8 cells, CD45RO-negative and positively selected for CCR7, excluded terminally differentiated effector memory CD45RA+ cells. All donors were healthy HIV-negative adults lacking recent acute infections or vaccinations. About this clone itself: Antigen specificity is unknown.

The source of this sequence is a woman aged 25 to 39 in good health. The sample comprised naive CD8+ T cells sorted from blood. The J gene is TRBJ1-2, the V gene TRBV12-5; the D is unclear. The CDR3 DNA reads TGTGCTAGTGGTAACCTACCGGCGATGGGCGCGGGCTATGGCTACACCTTC. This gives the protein CASGNLPAMGAGYGYTF.